The 21 T cell receptor beta chains given below trace back to one sample, sequenced in a study of T cells in Graves' hyperthyroidism and ophthalmopathy. Researchers took RNA transcripts and amplified the TCR beta CDR3 regions from them. HTBI primers were employed in a first-round RT-PCR of the TCR CDR3. TCRdb re-analysed the multiplex PCR reads in MiXCR, keeping a single row per CDR3 protein. The sample lists a few hundred thousand distinct CDR3 sequences, around 25% occurring once. Source material: blood. Source of these receptors: a man between 50 and 59 years old with Graves' hyperthyroidism.

The chain uses TRBV12-5 and TRBJ1-1, with D possibly being TRBD1 (5 bases). V shed 3 bases and J shed 0 bases, with 11 bases lying between them. The CDR3 sequence is 15 residues long. CDR1 is LGHNT and CDR2 is FRNRAP in the germline V gene. The CDR3 nucleotides read TGTGCTAGTGGTTTATTGGAGGGGTTGAACACTGAAGCTTTCTTT. The encoded protein is CASGLLEGLNTEAFF. The full variable domain, its missing parts supplied by reference TRBV12-5 and TRBJ1-1, is DARVTQTPRHKVTEMGQEVTMRCQPILGHNTVFWYRQTMMQGLELLAYFRNRAPLDDSGMPKDRFSAEMPDATLATLKIQPSEPRDSAVYFCASGLLEGLNTEAFFGQGTRLTVV.

This clonotype appeared a few times. The rearrangement uses TRBV30 and TRBJ1-2, with a possible D match to TRBD1 (6 bases). Trimming left V 4 bases short and J 2 bases short, with 8 bases between. The CDR3 consists of 12 residues. CDR1 is GTSNPN and CDR2 is SVGIG in the germline V gene (reference sequence). CDR3 residues: CAWTQGNYGYTF. CDR3 bases: TGTGCCTGGACTCAGGGGAACTATGGCTACACCTTC. The full variable domain, rest sourced from reference TRBV30 and TRBJ1-2, is SQTIHQWPATLVQPVGSPLSLECTVEGTSNPNLYWYRQAAGRGLQLLFYSVGIGQISSEVPQNLSASRPQDRQFILSSKKLLLSDSGFYLCAWTQGNYGYTFGSGTRLTVV.

This clonotype was recorded many times. The chain uses TRBV28 and TRBJ1-1; 7 bases line up with TRBD1. V lost 4 bases, J lost 3 bases, and 8 bases stayed unmatched. The CDR3 is 15 amino acids. Germline CDR1 MDHEN, CDR2 SYDVKM. In nucleotides, the CDR3 is TGTGCCAGCAGTTCGACAGGGAGGTCGTACACTGAAGCTTTCTTT. Protein sequence: CASSSTGRSYTEAFF.

This clonotype was counted ten times or more. The chain is built from TRBV29-1 and TRBJ1-1; tentative D call: TRBD1 (5 bases). Germline CDR1 is SQVTM and CDR2 is ANQGSEA. This CDR3 has 13 amino acids. With 8 bases removed from V and 2 bases from J, the gap between germline ends came to 15 bases. CDR3 sequence (DNA): TGCAGCTTCCAATGGGGACCCAACACTGAAGCTTTCTTT. Amino acid sequence: CSFQWGPNTEAFF.

This clonotype came up once. This chain uses TRBV12-3 or TRBV12-4 with TRBJ2-7; 10 bases line up with TRBD2. The CDR3 runs 16 residues. J lost 3 bases, V lost 5 bases, and 10 bases had no gene match. The CDR3 DNA sequence: TGTGCCAGCAGTACGACCGGGACTAGCGTAATCTACGAGCAGTACTTC. Its protein is CASSTTGTSVIYEQYF.

This clonotype was seen many times. The rearrangement uses TRBV12-3 or TRBV12-4 and TRBJ2-1, with 10 positions matching TRBD2. The V gene end was trimmed by 7 bases and the J gene end by 6 bases; junction bases not matched to a gene: 6. The CDR3 covers 14 residues. The CDR3 here is CASTNSGRSNEQFF. CDR3 sequence (DNA): TGTGCCAGCACCAATAGCGGGAGGTCCAATGAGCAGTTCTTC.

The V call is TRBV13, the J call TRBJ2-3; TRBD2 aligns across 10 bases. V lost 6 bases and J lost 1; bases outside the gene matches: 4. CDR3 length: 15 amino acids. Per the germline V gene, CDR1 is PRHDT and CDR2 is FYEKMQ (reference sequence). The CDR3 DNA reads as TGTGCCAGCAGGGACGGGACTAGCGGCACAGATACGCAGTATTTT. Residues: CASRDGTSGTDTQYF.

The rearrangement uses TRBV5-6 and TRBJ2-3; D gene ambiguous. In germline, CDR1 is SGHDT, CDR2 YYEEEE. This CDR3 is built from 13 residues. The V end was cut by 2 bases, the J end by 7 bases, with 11 bases between. The CDR3 coding sequence is TGTGCCAGCAGCTTCCAGGTTCGCAATACGCAGTATTTT. Amino acid sequence: CASSFQVRNTQYF.

This clonotype was found many times. This chain connects TRBV2 to TRBJ2-7; D ambiguous. The ends were cut back, 5 bases at V and 5 bases at J, with 16 bases in the middle. The CDR3 length is 14 residues. Germline V gives CDR1 SNHLY, CDR2 FYNNEI. This CDR3 reads CASSPARNRDEQYF. DNA of the CDR3: TGTGCCAGCAGTCCGGCCCGCAACCGGGACGAGCAGTACTTC.

A few counts support this clonotype. The rearrangement uses TRBV20-1 and TRBJ1-1; D is unclear. CDR1 DFQATT and CDR2 SNEGSKA come from the germline V gene (reference sequence). Trimming removed 1 base from V and 11 bases from J, with 17 bases in between. The CDR3 is 13 amino acids. The CDR3 reads CSARGPQQLRAFF. CDR3 in DNA: TGCAGTGCTAGAGGACCCCAGCAGCTAAGGGCTTTCTTT.

This rearrangement joins TRBV11-2 to TRBJ1-2; a weak D match, TRBD1 (5 bases). Looked up from germline, CDR1 is SGHAT and CDR2 is FQNNGV. The CDR3 covers 13 residues. Trimming took 1 base from V and 13 from J, leaving 16 bases between them. This chain's CDR3 is CASSLAGTSGPTF. CDR3 DNA sequence: TGTGCCAGCAGCTTAGCTGGGACTAGCGGCCCCACCTTC.

This clonotype was seen only once. This chain joins TRBV6-1 and TRBJ1-4, with D unclear. This CDR3 is built from 14 residues. Deletions cut 8 bases from V and 8 bases from J, with 18 bases between. Per the germline V gene, CDR1 is MNHNS and CDR2 is SASEGT. CDR3 sequence (DNA): TGTGCCAGCGTGGAAAGTCCAATCTTGGAAAAACTGTTTTTT. It codes for CASVESPILEKLFF.

This chain connects TRBV12-3 or TRBV12-4 to TRBJ2-1, with 10 bases identical to TRBD2. This CDR3 is built from 14 residues. V dropped 8 bases and J dropped 3; count of bases not matched to a gene: 4. The CDR3 sequence is CASGLAGVYNEQFF. Here the CDR3 DNA reads TGTGCCAGCGGTCTAGCGGGAGTCTACAATGAGCAGTTCTTC.

This clonotype was counted many times. This chain links TRBV30 with TRBJ1-4; maybe TRBD1 (6 bases). This CDR3 spans 14 amino acids. With 3 bases removed from V and 7 bases from J, the gap between germline ends came to 15 bases. Germline CDR1 is GTSNPN and CDR2 is SVGIG (reference sequence). The CDR3 is CAWRGGTSGEKLFF. As DNA, the CDR3 is TGTGCCTGGAGGGGAGGGACATCGGGTGAAAAACTGTTTTTT.

This clonotype was counted only a few times. This sequence joins TRBV28 and TRBJ1-6, with a tentative D call TRBD1 (5 bases). CDR3 length equals 14 residues. The germline V gene encodes CDR1 MDHEN and CDR2 SYDVKM. V lost 6 bases and J lost 5, with 11 bases in between. The CDR3 DNA follows: TGTGCCAGCAGCGTCGGAGGGGATAATTCACCCCTCCACTTT. It specifies CASSVGGDNSPLHF.

The chain recombines TRBV20-1 with TRBJ2-3, with D perhaps TRBD2 (5 bases). The germline gives CDR1 DFQATT, CDR2 SNEGSKA (reference sequence). With 1 base removed from V and 0 bases from J, the gap between germline ends came to 20 bases. The CDR3 covers 18 residues. The CDR3 DNA is TGCAGTGCTAGAGTCCCGCCCGGAGCGGCGTCTAGCACAGATACGCAGTATTTT. Protein product: CSARVPPGAASSTDTQYF.

The V and J genes are TRBV5-1 and TRBJ2-3, with D perhaps matching TRBD1 or TRBD2 (5 bases each). V was trimmed by 9 bases and J by 9 bases, leaving 11 bases between them. Germline CDR1 is SGHRS and CDR2 is YFSETQ. This CDR3 spans 10 amino acids. The DNA of the CDR3 is TGCGCCACCCATTGGGGGACGCAGTATTTT. Protein: CATHWGTQYF.

V usage is TRBV7-4 and J usage is TRBJ2-1; weak D call: TRBD2 (5 bases). CDR1 SGHVT and CDR2 SQSDAQ come from the germline V gene. CDR3 length equals 17 residues. Trimming shortened V by 5 bases and J by 8 bases, and 25 bases separated the two germline ends. As DNA, the CDR3 is TGTGCCAGCAGCCTCTTAAGGGCGGGTGCTGGGGTCTATGAGCAGTTCTTC. Translation: CASSLLRAGAGVYEQFF.

The V gene is TRBV24-1, the J gene TRBJ2-1, with a tentative D call TRBD1 (5 bases). V lost 12 bases and J lost 9, with 14 bases in between. Germline CDR1 is KGHDR and CDR2 is SFDVKD. There are 11 residues in the CDR3. DNA of the CDR3: TGTGCCTCCGGCGGTGGGGCTGAGCAGTTCTTC. It specifies CASGGGAEQFF.

The gene calls are TRBV5-1 and TRBJ2-7, with D possibly being TRBD1 or TRBD2 (6 bases each). Germline-derived CDR1 and CDR2 are SGHRS and YFSETQ. Trimming stripped 7 bases from V and 2 bases from J, with 22 bases between. The CDR3 spans 16 residues. The CDR3 sequence: CASASLGGTAPYEQYF. In DNA, the CDR3 is TGCGCCAGCGCGAGTTTAGGGGGGACCGCCCCCTACGAGCAGTACTTC.

This chain uses TRBV2 with TRBJ2-3; 10 bases match TRBD2. This CDR3 has 15 amino acids. The trim removed 6 bases at V and 3 bases at J, leaving 6 bases unmatched. Germline V CDR1 and CDR2: SNHLY, FYNNEI. As DNA, the CDR3 is TGTGCCAGCAGCCGAGCGGGGGGGAGTACAGATACGCAGTATTTT. It encodes CASSRAGGSTDTQYF.